This TCR beta chain was recorded in a study of cytomegalovirus exposure and HLA in healthy donors. Overall study results and limits: Some V segments (TRBV6-2 and TRBV6-3 among them) were excluded as indistinguishable.

The V gene end was trimmed by 5 bases and the J gene end by 5 bases; junction bases not matched to a gene: 6. The CDR3 is made up of 15 amino acids. The V gene's germline CDR1 is MNHNY and CDR2 SVGAGI (reference sequence). It was with 60 Vbeta and 13 Jbeta primers that the PCR ran. Using immunoSEQ multiplex PCR, the repertoire was profiled, and TCRdb retains in-frame clones only, with some absent. Of a few hundred thousand clones listed, more than 55% were seen once; the top ten hold around 2.3%. About this clone: Its antigen is not identified.

The receptor was derived from a female donor in good health and CMV-seronegative. The rearrangement uses TRBV6-6 and TRBJ2-2; 9 bases fit TRBD1. The sequenced sample consisted of PBMCs. The CDR3 nucleotides read TGTGCCAGCAGTGACACCGGGACAGGGACCGGGGAGCTGTTTTTT. Residues: CASSDTGTGTGELFF.